Listed here is a single T cell receptor (delta chain). Its antigen remains unidentified. Base qualities are not at hand, and no much larger clone is one base apart. The data originate from a study of Vδ1+ human thymocytes (dated by TCRdb to the late 2010s). Turning to the overall study: The study characterised mRNA-level TRG and TRD CDR3 repertoires of highly purified Vdelta1+ thymocytes from young children as a data resource. Validation of the multiplex-based CDR3 amplicon strategy against 5'RACE-based CDR3 amplicon generation methods had been performed previously. General study outcomes and caveats: Because no clustering by age or sex was seen, donors were not stratified by age or sex in the analyses. Because unexpected Vdelta2 sequences could lead to misinterpretation of bulk repertoire data, the authors recommended using highly purified populations and single-cell validation. Donors shared many TRG clonotypes (up to about 6.9x10^3), but TRD repertoires were essentially private, with at most 120 shared. Unlike the oligoclonal repertoires in peripheral blood, the thymic TRG and TRD repertoires appeared highly polyclonal, with Gaussian CDR3 length distributions. Even though sort purity was high, approximately 21% of thymic TRD sequences were Vdelta2 (and few were Vdelta3), which was not the case for the peripheral blood Vdelta1+ controls.

RNA was extracted with the RNeasy mini kit and reverse transcribed using Superscript III. To generate the CDR3 amplicons, a multiplex PCR was run using pooled V-gene forward primers together with a constant-region reverse primer that carried Illumina adaptor overhangs. After gel purification, the amplicons were indexed with Nextera index primers over approximately 8 extra PCR cycles and then purified using AMPure XP beads. Sequencing of libraries was performed on an Illumina MiSeq using paired-end 250 bp reads, dual indexing and a roughly 20% PhiX spike-in. On the study's bioinformatics: FastQC was used to check read quality, and ea-utils fastq-join was used to merge TRG read pairs. Sequences were annotated with IMGT/HighV-QUEST, keeping only productive sequences with unambiguous V-gene assignment; clonotypes were defined by identical CDR3 sequence. Downstream analysis used VDJtools 1.1.1, tcR 2.2.3, Treemap and vegan Shannon diversity in R 3.4.4. TCRdb reprocessed the public reads with the caller CATT; rows with the same DNA were merged afterwards. The V and J calls follow TCRdb's processing rather than the paper's. The table for this sample lists tens of thousands of delta-chain clones; approximately 30% of them were counted only once. The top ten clones comprise about 1.4% of the sample.

Thymic samples were depleted of alphabeta T cells, then CD3+ TCRVdelta1+ TCRVdelta2- thymocytes were FACS-sorted. The purity of the sorted Vdelta1+ thymocytes was between roughly 97% and 99.6%. The thymic specimens were obtained from 7 or 8 paediatric patients, aged roughly 5 days to 16 months, who were having corrective cardiac surgery. After the thymic tissue was dispersed, mononuclear cells were isolated using a Histopaque-1077 density gradient. Staining used anti-TCRVdelta1 clone TS8.2, anti-TCRVdelta2 clone B6, anti-CD3 clone HIT3a and anti-TCRalphabeta clone IP26 antibodies. The junction shows trimming of 0 bases on V and 0 bases on J, and the gene matches do not reach 23 bases of it. The germline V gene specifies TSWWSYY as CDR1 and QGS as CDR2. The cysteine opens and the phenylalanine closes a CDR3 of 23 amino acids. The DNA shown is the 69-base CDR3, in frame from base 1.

This receptor was obtained from a boy under three years old who had congenital heart surgery. Recombination joined TRDV1 with TRDJ1; 9 bases in the junction line up with TRDD3. Input material: Vdelta1+ gamma-delta thymocytes from the thymus. Sample cell subset or site, as interpreted from the label and publication: FACS-sorted CD3+ TCRalphabeta- TCRVdelta1+ TCRVdelta2- thymocytes. The CDR3 loop reads CALGELEPGPYWGTSLYTDKLIF. The DNA sequence follows: TGTGCTCTTGGGGAACTGGAGCCAGGGCCCTACTGGGGGACTTCCCTTTACACCGATAAACTCATCTTT.